Shown below are 21 T cell receptor beta chains from a single sample sequenced in a study of persistence of HIV-infected CD4 T cells. The libraries were made with immunoSEQ version 4 in survey mode. Sequencing was performed with immunoSEQ multiplex PCR; in TCRdb, only in-frame clones are kept and a portion is missing. There are about 43,000 clones in the sample; around 90% occur only once, and approximately 1% lies in the top ten. These receptors' targets are unknown. Nonspecific anti-CD3/anti-CD28 bead stimulation represents the broad CD4+ T cell repertoire. CD4+ T cells upregulating both CD40 ligand and CD69 were sorted as responding cells. The specimen was CD4+ T cells sorted from PBMCs after approximately 19-hour stimulation, collected from a patient who received antiretroviral therapy. These receptors originate from an adult man with HIV who was CMV-seropositive.

This chain links TRBV15 with TRBJ2-6, with D unresolved. The CDR3 runs 18 residues. Germline V gene lookup returns CDR1 LNHNV and CDR2 YYDKDF (reference sequence). V lost 0 bases and J 0 bases, leaving 12 bases between the germline ends. The CDR3 protein is CATSRDLNSFSGANVLTF. CDR3 nucleotide sequence: TGTGCCACCAGCAGAGATCTGAACAGTTTCTCTGGGGCCAACGTCCTGACTTTC.

This clone showed up just a few times. V and J are TRBV6-6 and TRBJ1-5; D might be TRBD1 (5 bases). Germline V gives CDR1 MNHNY, CDR2 SVGAGI (reference sequence). This CDR3 has 15 residues. Trimming stripped 8 bases from V and 2 bases from J, with 16 bases between. The CDR3 reads CASQTPGGGNQPQHF. CDR3 nucleotide sequence: TGTGCCAGCCAGACCCCTGGAGGGGGCAATCAGCCCCAGCATTTT.

The J gene is TRBJ2-3, the V gene TRBV3-1 (or the pseudogene TRBV3-2); TRBD2 matches 7 bases. This CDR3 contains 15 residues. Germline V CDR1 and CDR2: LGHDT, YNNKEL (reference sequence). The V gene end was trimmed by 4 bases and the J gene end by 3 bases; junction bases not matched to a gene: 7. This chain's CDR3 is CASSPSRAGTDTQYF. Here the CDR3 DNA reads TGTGCCAGCAGCCCCTCTCGAGCGGGGACAGATACGCAGTATTTT.

This clone appeared a single time. V and J are TRBV10-2 and TRBJ1-3; 9 nucleotides match TRBD1. Trimming cost V 2 bases and J 2 bases; bases outside gene matches: 4. CDR1 is WSHSY and CDR2 is SAAADI in the germline V gene. This CDR3 region has 16 residues. CDR3 residues: CASSERGQGTGNTIYF. CDR3 coding DNA: TGCGCCAGCAGTGAGAGGGGACAGGGAACTGGAAACACCATATATTTT.

The CDR3 region is CASNRRGAISSGANVLTF. The DNA for the CDR3 is TGTGCCAGCAACAGACGGGGCGCGATAAGCTCTGGGGCCAACGTCCTGACTTTC. The V gene is TRBV6-7, the J gene TRBJ2-6; tentatively, D is TRBD1 or TRBD2 (5 bases each). TRBV6-7 is flagged as an ORF with uncertain function. The CDR3 consists of 18 residues. Trimming stripped 7 bases from V and 0 bases from J, with 19 bases between.

This clone was detected only a few times. The J gene is TRBJ1-2, the V gene TRBV3-1 (or the pseudogene TRBV3-2), with D tentatively TRBD1 (6 bases). V gave up 3 bases and J gave up 5 bases, with 16 bases separating them. The CDR3 has 15 residues. The germline V gene encodes CDR1 LGHDT and CDR2 YNNKEL (reference sequence). Here the CDR3 reads CASSQTTGLGYGYTF. In DNA, the CDR3 is TGTGCCAGCAGCCAGACGACAGGATTAGGGTATGGCTACACCTTC.

This rearrangement joins TRBV7-3 to TRBJ2-1; 8 bases agree with TRBD2. Germline lookup yields CDR1 SGHTA and CDR2 FQGTGA. There are 16 residues in the CDR3. V lost 5 bases to trimming and J lost 2 bases; unmatched junction nucleotides: 8. CDR3 residues: CASSLLSGATYNEQFF. DNA for the CDR3: TGTGCCAGCAGCCTCCTTAGCGGGGCCACCTACAATGAGCAGTTCTTC.

The V and J genes are TRBV2 and TRBJ1-2; D is ambiguous. The germline V gene has CDR1 SNHLY and CDR2 FYNNEI. The CDR3 is made up of 11 amino acids. Trimming removed 7 bases from V and 3 bases from J, with 6 bases in between. CDR3 sequence reads: CASTKDYGYTF. CDR3 DNA: TGTGCCAGCACGAAGGACTATGGCTACACCTTC. Drawing the rest from reference TRBV2 and TRBJ1-2, the complete variable domain is EPEVTQTPSHQVTQMGQEVILRCVPISNHLYFYWYRQILGQKVEFLVSFYNNEISEKSEIFDDQFSVERPDGSNFTLKIRSTKLEDSAMYFCASTKDYGYTFGSGTRLTVV.

The chain recombines TRBV6-2 or TRBV6-3 with TRBJ1-1, with D unresolved. Germline values: CDR1 MNHEY, CDR2 SVGEGT. V was cut by 6 bases and J by 7 bases, with 18 bases left in between. The CDR3 is made up of 14 amino acids. Here the CDR3 reads CASSLPRGGLEAFF. Written as DNA, the CDR3 is TGTGCCAGCAGCCTCCCTCGGGGAGGCCTTGAAGCTTTCTTT.

The chain joins TRBV7-8 to TRBJ2-2; the D gene is possibly TRBD1 (6 bases). V lost 9 bases and J 1 base, leaving 15 bases between the germline ends. CDR3 size: 15 residues. Germline lookup yields CDR1 SGHVS and CDR2 FQNEAQ. The CDR3 DNA sequence: TGTGCCAGTAGCAGTGAGGGGGTGAACACCGGGGAGCTGTTTTTT. Translated, it gives CASSSEGVNTGELFF.

On this clone: Within the sample, other DNA sequences also encode this same CDR3. The chain uses TRBV5-1 and TRBJ1-1, with D perhaps TRBD1 (6 bases). The germline gives CDR1 SGHRS, CDR2 YFSETQ. There are 14 residues in the CDR3. Trimming pared 0 bases from V and 2 bases from J, leaving 8 bases between. The CDR3 DNA follows: TGCGCCAGCAGCTTGGGACAGGCAAACACTGAAGCTTTCTTT. Translated: CASSLGQANTEAFF. Based on the CDR3 plus reference TRBV5-1 and TRBJ1-1, the full variable domain is KAGVTQTPRYLIKTRGQQVTLSCSPISGHRSVSWYQQTPGQGLQFLFEYFSETQRNKGNFPGRFSGRQFSNSRSEMNVSTLELGDSALYLCASSLGQANTEAFFGQGTRLTVV.

The rearrangement links TRBV5-1 to TRBJ1-2; D uncertain. Deletions cut 5 bases from V and 6 bases from J, with 14 bases between. This CDR3 has 13 residues. Germline V gene data show CDR1 as SGHRS and CDR2 as YFSETQ. The CDR3 protein is CASSSPQQHGYTF. The CDR3 coding sequence is TGCGCCAGCAGTTCTCCTCAACAGCATGGCTACACCTTC.

The chain links TRBV15 to TRBJ2-7, with 8 bases aligning to TRBD2. The V gene end was trimmed by 3 bases and the J gene end by 3 bases; junction bases not matched to a gene: 10. This CDR3 has 16 amino acids. CDR1 is LNHNV, CDR2 YYDKDF, per germline (reference sequence). The CDR3 region is CATSSAPSGGIYEQYF. CDR3 DNA: TGTGCCACCAGCAGTGCCCCGAGCGGGGGTATCTACGAGCAGTACTTC. Full variable domain (missing parts from reference TRBV15 and TRBJ2-7): DAMVIQNPRYQVTQFGKPVTLSCSQTLNHNVMYWYQQKSSQAPKLLFHYYDKDFNNEADTPDNFQSRRPNTSFCFLDIRSPGLGDTAMYLCATSSAPSGGIYEQYFGPGTRLTVT.

The V and J genes are TRBV6-4 and TRBJ2-6; D gene uncertain. The CDR3 sequence is 14 residues long. Germline V lookup: CDR1 MRHNA, CDR2 SNTAGT. Trimming removed 5 bases at V and 4 bases at J, with 9 bases between. CDR3 DNA sequence: TGTGCCAGCAGTCCCGAGACCGGGGCCAACGTCCTGACTTTC. Encoded protein: CASSPETGANVLTF.

The chain joins TRBV3-1 (or the pseudogene TRBV3-2) to TRBJ2-5, with 7 bases identical to TRBD1. The CDR3 loop spans 15 amino acids. Per germline, CDR1 LGHDT and CDR2 YNNKEL (reference sequence). V was clipped by 4 bases and J by 2 bases; unmatched bases: 7. This chain's CDR3 is CASSPRQGGQETQYF. The CDR3 DNA reads as TGTGCCAGCAGCCCCCGACAGGGCGGTCAAGAGACCCAGTACTTC.

The chain joins TRBV27 to TRBJ2-7; unclear D gene. Germline CDR1 and CDR2: MNHEY and SMNVEV (reference sequence). The V and J ends lost 2 bases and 1 base respectively, with 6 bases between them. The CDR3 runs 13 residues. The chain's CDR3 is CASSLKVSYEQYF. Here the CDR3 DNA reads TGTGCCAGCAGTTTAAAGGTTTCCTACGAGCAGTACTTC.

The rearrangement uses TRBV6-5 and TRBJ1-1; D may be TRBD1 (6 bases). The germline gives CDR1 MNHEY, CDR2 SVGAGI. V lost 6 bases, J lost 2 bases, and 13 bases lay in between. The CDR3 runs 14 residues. CDR3 amino acids: CASSLRGVNTEAFF. CDR3 coding DNA: TGTGCCAGCAGCTTAAGGGGGGTTAACACTGAAGCTTTCTTT.

The V gene is TRBV5-4, the J gene TRBJ2-2; the D is unclear. Trimming left V 3 bases short and J 1 base short, with 7 bases between. CDR3 length equals 14 residues. The germline V gene has CDR1 SGHNT and CDR2 YYREEE (reference sequence). CDR3 amino acids: CASSSDLNTGELFF. The CDR3 nucleotides are TGTGCCAGCAGCTCCGACTTGAACACCGGGGAGCTGTTTTTT.

The rearrangement links TRBV27 to TRBJ1-5; D gene ambiguous. From germline, CDR1 is MNHEY and CDR2 SMNVEV (reference sequence). Deletions cut 4 bases from V and 5 bases from J, with 12 bases between. The CDR3 has 14 amino acids. CDR3 in DNA: TGTGCCAGCAGTTCGATCCCTCCCGATCAGCCCCAGCATTTT. Amino acid sequence: CASSSIPPDQPQHF.

This chain connects TRBV6-5 to TRBJ2-3; maybe TRBD2 (7 bases). The CDR3 loop spans 16 amino acids. V was shortened by 2 bases and J by 1 base, with 13 bases between the two germline ends. The germline gives CDR1 MNHEY, CDR2 SVGAGI. Written as DNA, the CDR3 is TGTGCCAGCAGTTACCGGGGGGCGGCTGGCACAGATACGCAGTATTTT. Amino acid sequence: CASSYRGAAGTDTQYF.

The chain uses TRBV5-1 and TRBJ2-7; the D gene is possibly TRBD1 (6 bases). V was pared by 2 bases and J by 3 bases, with 9 bases between. The CDR3 contains 13 residues. Per germline, CDR1 SGHRS and CDR2 YFSETQ. CDR3 loop: CASSFGTNYEQYF. In nucleotides, the CDR3 is TGCGCCAGCAGCTTCGGGACAAACTACGAGCAGTACTTC.